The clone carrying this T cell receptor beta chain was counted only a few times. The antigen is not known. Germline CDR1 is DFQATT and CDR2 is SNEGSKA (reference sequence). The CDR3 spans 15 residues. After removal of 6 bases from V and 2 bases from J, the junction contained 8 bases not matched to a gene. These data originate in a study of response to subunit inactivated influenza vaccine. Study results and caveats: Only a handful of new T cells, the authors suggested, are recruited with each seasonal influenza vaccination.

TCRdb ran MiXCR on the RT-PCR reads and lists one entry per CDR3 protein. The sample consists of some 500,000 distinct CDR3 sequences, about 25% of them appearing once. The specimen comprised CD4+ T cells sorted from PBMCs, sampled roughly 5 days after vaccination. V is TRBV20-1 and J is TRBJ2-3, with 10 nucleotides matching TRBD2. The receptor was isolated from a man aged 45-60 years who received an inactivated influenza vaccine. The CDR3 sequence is CSAGHSGRTTDTQYF. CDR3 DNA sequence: TGCAGTGCGGGCCATAGCGGGAGGACCACAGATACGCAGTATTTT.